This entry features one T cell receptor beta chain sequence. Its target is not known. The time point denotes: newly diagnosed GD, antithyroid drugs for less than 3 months. Extracted PBMC RNA gave rise to the TCR library. For TCR beta, libraries came from iRepertoire HTBI primers and Arm-PCR of CDR3 regions. TCRdb passed the multiplex PCR reads through MiXCR, listing each CDR3 protein once. This table has about 450,000 distinct CDR3 sequences, around 17% appearing once. CDR1 and CDR2 from the germline V gene are MNHNS and SASEGT. Between the trimmed V and J ends, which lost 6 bases and 2 bases, there was a span of 10 bases. The CDR3 covers 14 residues. The data derive from a study of regulatory T cells in long-lasting Graves disease. Regarding the study as a whole: Samples came from peripheral blood alone, without thyroid tissue. Persistent Graves' patients showed a TCR diversity that was lower than that of newly diagnosed ones. It was possible that the small sample size reduced accuracy.

These same data were also listed under a study on T cells in Graves' hyperthyroidism and ophthalmopathy. That paper states: Most expanded thyroid clonotypes above 0.001 also appeared in blood.

The clonotype comes from a woman in her thirties with Graves disease. This chain links TRBV6-1 with TRBJ1-4; no reliable D call. Source: peripheral blood mononuclear cells (PBMCs), taken at new diagnosis, from a patient treated with antithyroid drugs. The CDR3 DNA reads as TGTGCCAGCAGAGCGAGGGCCACTAATGAAAAACTGTTTTTT. Protein product: CASRARATNEKLFF.